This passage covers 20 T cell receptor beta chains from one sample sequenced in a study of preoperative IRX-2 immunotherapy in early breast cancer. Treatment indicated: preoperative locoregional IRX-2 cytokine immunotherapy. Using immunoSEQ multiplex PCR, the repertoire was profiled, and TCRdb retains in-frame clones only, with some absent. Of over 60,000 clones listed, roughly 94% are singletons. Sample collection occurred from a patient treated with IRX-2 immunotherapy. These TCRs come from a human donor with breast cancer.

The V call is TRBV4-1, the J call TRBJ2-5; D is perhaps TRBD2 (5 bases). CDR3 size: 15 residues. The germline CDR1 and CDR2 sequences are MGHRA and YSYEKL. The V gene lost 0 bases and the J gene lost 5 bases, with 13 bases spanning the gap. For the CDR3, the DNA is TGCGCCAGCAGCCAAGACCCTAGCCGGTTGGAGACCCAGTACTTC. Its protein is CASSQDPSRLETQYF.

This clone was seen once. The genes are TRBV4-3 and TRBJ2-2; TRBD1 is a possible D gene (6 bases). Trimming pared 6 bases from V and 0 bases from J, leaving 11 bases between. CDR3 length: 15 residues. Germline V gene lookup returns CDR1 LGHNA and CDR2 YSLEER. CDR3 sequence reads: CASRPTGSNTGELFF. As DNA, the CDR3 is TGCGCCAGCAGACCCACAGGGTCGAACACCGGGGAGCTGTTTTTT.

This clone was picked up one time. CDR3 amino acids: CAISEGDTNYGYTF. The CDR3 DNA reads as TGTGCCATCAGTGAGGGGGACACTAACTATGGCTACACCTTC. The chain links TRBV10-3 to TRBJ1-2, with a possible D match to TRBD1 (6 bases). V lost 2 bases and J 0 bases, leaving 7 bases between the germline ends. The CDR3 has 14 amino acids. The germline CDR1 and CDR2 sequences are ENHRY and SYGVKD.

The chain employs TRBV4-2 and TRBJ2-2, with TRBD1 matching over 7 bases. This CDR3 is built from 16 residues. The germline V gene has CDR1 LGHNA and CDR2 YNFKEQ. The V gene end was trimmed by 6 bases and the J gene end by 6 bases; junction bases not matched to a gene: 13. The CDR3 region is CASSSLDRIKSGELFF. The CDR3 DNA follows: TGTGCCAGCAGTTCTCTGGACAGGATCAAATCCGGGGAGCTGTTTTTT.

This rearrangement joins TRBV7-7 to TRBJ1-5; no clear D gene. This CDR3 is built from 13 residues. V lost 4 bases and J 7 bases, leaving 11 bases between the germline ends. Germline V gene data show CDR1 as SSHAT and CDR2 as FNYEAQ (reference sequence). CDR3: CASSSGVGQPQHF. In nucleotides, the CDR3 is TGTGCCAGCAGCTCCGGGGTCGGGCAGCCCCAGCATTTT.

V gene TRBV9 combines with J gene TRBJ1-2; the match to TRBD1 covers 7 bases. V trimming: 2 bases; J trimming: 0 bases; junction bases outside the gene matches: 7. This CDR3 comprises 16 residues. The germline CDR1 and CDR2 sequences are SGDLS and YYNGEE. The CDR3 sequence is CASSVLTGSPNYGYTF. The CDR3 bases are TGTGCCAGCAGCGTCTTGACAGGGTCCCCTAACTATGGCTACACCTTC.

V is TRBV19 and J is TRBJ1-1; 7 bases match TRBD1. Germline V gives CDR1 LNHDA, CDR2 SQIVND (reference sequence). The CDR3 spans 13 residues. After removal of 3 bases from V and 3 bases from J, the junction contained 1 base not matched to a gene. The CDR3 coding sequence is TGTGCCAGTAGTATGCAGGGGGACACTGAAGCTTTCTTT. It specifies CASSMQGDTEAFF.

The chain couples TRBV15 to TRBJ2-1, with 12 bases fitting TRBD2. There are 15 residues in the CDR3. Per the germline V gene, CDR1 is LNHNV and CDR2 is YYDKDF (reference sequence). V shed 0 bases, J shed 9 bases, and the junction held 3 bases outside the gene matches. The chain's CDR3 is CATSRDLLAGGEQFF. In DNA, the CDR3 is TGTGCCACCAGCAGAGATTTACTAGCGGGAGGTGAGCAGTTCTTC. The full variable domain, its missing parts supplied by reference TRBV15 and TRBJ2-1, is DAMVIQNPRYQVTQFGKPVTLSCSQTLNHNVMYWYQQKSSQAPKLLFHYYDKDFNNEADTPDNFQSRRPNTSFCFLDIRSPGLGDTAMYLCATSRDLLAGGEQFFGPGTRLTVL.

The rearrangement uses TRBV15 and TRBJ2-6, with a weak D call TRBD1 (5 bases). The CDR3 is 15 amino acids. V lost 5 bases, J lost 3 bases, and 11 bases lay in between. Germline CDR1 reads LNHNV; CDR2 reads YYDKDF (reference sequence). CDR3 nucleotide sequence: TGTGCCACCAGCGGCAGGGTCTTTGGGGCCAACGTCCTGACTTTC. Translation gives CATSGRVFGANVLTF.

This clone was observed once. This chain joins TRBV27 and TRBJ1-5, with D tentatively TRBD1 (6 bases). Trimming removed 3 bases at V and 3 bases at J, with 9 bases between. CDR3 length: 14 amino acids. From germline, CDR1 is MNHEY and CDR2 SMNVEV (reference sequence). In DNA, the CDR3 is TGTGCCAGCAGTTTCAGGGGAGCCAATCAGCCCCAGCATTTT. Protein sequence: CASSFRGANQPQHF.

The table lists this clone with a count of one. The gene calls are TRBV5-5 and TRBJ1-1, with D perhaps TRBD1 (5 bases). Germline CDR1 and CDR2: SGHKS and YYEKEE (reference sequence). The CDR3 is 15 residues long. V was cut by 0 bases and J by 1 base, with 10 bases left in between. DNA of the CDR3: TGTGCCAGCAGCTTGGGTCGGACACCGAACACTGAAGCTTTCTTT. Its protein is CASSLGRTPNTEAFF.

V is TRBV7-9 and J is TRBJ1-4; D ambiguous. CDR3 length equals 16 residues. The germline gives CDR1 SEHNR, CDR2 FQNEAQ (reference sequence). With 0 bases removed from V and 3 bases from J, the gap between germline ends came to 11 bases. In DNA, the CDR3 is TGTGCCAGCAGCTTAGCGGGGAGGGTTCCTAATGAAAAACTGTTTTTT. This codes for CASSLAGRVPNEKLFF.

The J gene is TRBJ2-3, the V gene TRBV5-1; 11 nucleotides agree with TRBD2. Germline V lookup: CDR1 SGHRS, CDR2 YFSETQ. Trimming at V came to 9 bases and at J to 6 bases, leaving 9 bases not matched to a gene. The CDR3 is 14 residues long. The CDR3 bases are TGCGCCACCCAGACTAGCGGGGTGGGGGATACGCAGTATTTT. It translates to CATQTSGVGDTQYF.

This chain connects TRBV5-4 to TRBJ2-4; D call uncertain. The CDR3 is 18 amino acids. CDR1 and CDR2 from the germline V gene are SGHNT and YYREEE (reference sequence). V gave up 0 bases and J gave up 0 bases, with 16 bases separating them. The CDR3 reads CASSLGGPLNIAKNIQYF. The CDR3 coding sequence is TGTGCCAGCAGCTTGGGAGGACCTCTCAATATAGCCAAAAACATTCAGTACTTC.

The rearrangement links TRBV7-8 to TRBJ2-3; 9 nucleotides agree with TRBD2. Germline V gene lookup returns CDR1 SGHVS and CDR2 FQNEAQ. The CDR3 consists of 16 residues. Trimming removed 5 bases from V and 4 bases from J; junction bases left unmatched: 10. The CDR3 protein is CASSANSGRRADTQYF. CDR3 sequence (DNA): TGTGCCAGCAGCGCTAACAGCGGGAGGAGGGCAGATACGCAGTATTTT.

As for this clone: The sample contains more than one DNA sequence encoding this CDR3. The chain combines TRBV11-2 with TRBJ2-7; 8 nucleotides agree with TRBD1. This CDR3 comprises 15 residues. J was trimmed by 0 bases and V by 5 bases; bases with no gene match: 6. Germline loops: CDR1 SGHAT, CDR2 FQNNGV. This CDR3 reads CASSPRQGSSYEQYF. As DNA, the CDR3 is TGTGCCAGCAGCCCCCGACAGGGGAGCTCCTACGAGCAGTACTTC.

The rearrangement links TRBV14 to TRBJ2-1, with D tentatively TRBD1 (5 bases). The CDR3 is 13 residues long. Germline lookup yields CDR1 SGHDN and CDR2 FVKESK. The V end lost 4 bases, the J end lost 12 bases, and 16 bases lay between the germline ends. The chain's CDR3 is CASSLQGSPGQFF. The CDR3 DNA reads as TGTGCCAGCAGCCTCCAGGGTTCTCCGGGGCAGTTCTTC.

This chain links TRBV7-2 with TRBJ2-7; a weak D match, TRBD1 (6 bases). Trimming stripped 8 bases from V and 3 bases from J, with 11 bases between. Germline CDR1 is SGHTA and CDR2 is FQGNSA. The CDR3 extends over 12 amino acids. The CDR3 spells CASSGADYEQYF. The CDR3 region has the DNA TGTGCCAGCTCAGGGGCCGACTACGAGCAGTACTTC.

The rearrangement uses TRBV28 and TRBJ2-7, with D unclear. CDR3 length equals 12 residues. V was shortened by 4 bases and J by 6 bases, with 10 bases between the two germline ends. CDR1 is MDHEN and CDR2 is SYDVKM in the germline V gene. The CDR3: CASSSPGVEQYF. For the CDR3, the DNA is TGTGCCAGCAGTTCCCCTGGGGTCGAGCAGTACTTC.

CDR3: CASSSLWEQYF. The CDR3 nucleotides read TGTGCCAGCAGTTCCCTTTGGGAGCAGTACTTC. The chain combines TRBV28 with TRBJ2-7; D is unclear. There are 11 residues in the CDR3. Trimming shortened V by 4 bases and J by 7 bases, and 8 bases separated the two germline ends. The germline gives CDR1 MDHEN, CDR2 SYDVKM.